The 23 T cell receptor beta chains listed next were all sequenced from one sample in a study of beta chain features in type 1 diabetes. As every portion of the isolated RNA was reverse transcribed, the sequencing read expressed TCRB transcripts. Generated by immunoSEQ multiplex PCR, the TCRdb table keeps only in-frame clones and is missing some. The sample lists fewer than 350,000 clones; 20% were seen once. The sequenced sample consisted of naive CD4+ T cells from blood. Every receptor here comes from a woman younger than 30 in good health.

This clone was detected only a few times. This chain uses TRBV4-1 with TRBJ2-6; TRBD2 aligns across 13 bases. The germline V gene encodes CDR1 MGHRA and CDR2 YSYEKL. The CDR3 sequence is 20 residues long. The J segment lost 0 bases and the V segment lost 3 bases, leaving 8 bases of the junction unmatched. CDR3 in amino acids: CASSHGTSGTTFSGANVLTF. In DNA form, the CDR3 reads TGCGCCAGCAGCCACGGGACTAGCGGGACTACCTTCTCTGGGGCCAACGTCCTGACTTTC.

The V gene is TRBV5-1, the J gene TRBJ2-1; 10 bases match TRBD2. The CDR3 runs to 14 residues. The germline V gene has CDR1 SGHRS and CDR2 YFSETQ. V lost 5 bases to trimming and J lost 6 bases; unmatched junction nucleotides: 5. The CDR3 nucleotides read TGCGCCAGCAGGGGGACTAGCGCCGGCAATGAGCAGTTCTTC. It codes for CASRGTSAGNEQFF.

The chain has TRBV5-1 and TRBJ2-7, with TRBD2 matching over 9 bases. The junction had 9 bases not matched to a gene; V was cut back by 3 bases and J by 5 bases. This CDR3 contains 15 residues. Germline assignment: CDR1 SGHRS and CDR2 YFSETQ. In DNA form, the CDR3 reads TGCGCCAGCAGCTCCTTAGCGGGAGTGGGGAACGAGCAGTACTTC. Residues: CASSSLAGVGNEQYF.

This clone was counted a few times. V and J are TRBV5-4 and TRBJ2-3, with 7 bases fitting TRBD1. Germline V gives CDR1 SGHNT, CDR2 YYREEE (reference sequence). The CDR3 loop spans 15 amino acids. V trimming: 4 bases; J trimming: 0 bases; junction bases outside the gene matches: 5. The CDR3 is CASSRQGTSTDTQYF. The CDR3 DNA sequence: TGTGCCAGCAGCCGACAGGGAACTAGCACAGATACGCAGTATTTT.

The rearrangement links TRBV2 to TRBJ2-3, with TRBD1 as a possible D gene (5 bases). The CDR3 length is 15 residues. Germline CDR1 SNHLY, CDR2 FYNNEI. V dropped 3 bases and J dropped 5 bases, with 15 bases sitting between them. CDR3 loop: CASSDQGTYLDTQYF. As DNA, the CDR3 is TGTGCCAGCAGTGACCAGGGCACCTACTTAGATACGCAGTATTTT.

The rearrangement links TRBV11-2 to TRBJ2-7, with a possible D match to TRBD2 (5 bases). CDR3 length: 18 amino acids. The ends were cut back, 1 base at V and 4 bases at J, with 23 bases in the middle. Germline lookup yields CDR1 SGHAT and CDR2 FQNNGV. The CDR3 region has the DNA TGTGCCAGCAGCTTAGTCCCTGGCCGAGTAGCGCCCGGGTACGAGCAGTACTTC. Translated, it gives CASSLVPGRVAPGYEQYF.

This clone was seen only a few times. The rearrangement joins TRBV7-6 to TRBJ2-3; 10 nucleotides agree with TRBD2. The CDR3 contains 16 residues. Germline V gene sequence: CDR1 SGHVS, CDR2 FNYEAQ. V lost 1 base and J lost 1; bases outside the gene matches: 2. The CDR3 nucleotides read TGTGCCAGCAGCTTAGGACTAGCGGGCGGCACAGATACGCAGTATTTT. As protein: CASSLGLAGGTDTQYF.

The chain recombines TRBV7-6 with TRBJ2-5; perhaps TRBD1 as D (6 bases). CDR1 SGHVS and CDR2 FNYEAQ come from the germline V gene. V was shortened by 5 bases and J by 10 bases, with 20 bases between the two germline ends. The CDR3 is 14 amino acids. The CDR3 protein is CASSPTGRRGGQYF. In DNA, the CDR3 is TGTGCCAGCAGCCCAACGGGACGGAGAGGGGGCCAGTACTTC.

The genes are TRBV7-9 and TRBJ1-2, with TRBD1 matching 7 bases. This CDR3 comprises 11 residues. J lost 6 bases, V lost 10 bases, and 5 bases had no gene match. CDR1 is SEHNR and CDR2 is FQNEAQ in the germline V gene (reference sequence). This CDR3 reads CAIRDRDGYTF. For the CDR3, the DNA is TGTGCCATTAGGGACAGAGATGGCTACACCTTC.

This clone was seen more than once but under ten times. The V and J genes are TRBV9 and TRBJ2-1, with 8 bases matching TRBD2. The trim removed 4 bases at V and 6 bases at J, leaving 6 bases unmatched. Germline V gene lookup returns CDR1 SGDLS and CDR2 YYNGEE. The CDR3 consists of 14 residues. The CDR3 sequence is CASSPPGGGNEQFF. In DNA, the CDR3 is TGTGCCAGCAGCCCCCCCGGGGGGGGCAATGAGCAGTTCTTC.

V is TRBV5-4 and J is TRBJ2-3; D possibly corresponds to TRBD2 (5 bases). The germline CDR1 and CDR2 sequences are SGHNT and YYREEE (reference sequence). The CDR3 is 15 residues long. Trimming pared 4 bases from V and 0 bases from J, leaving 12 bases between. The DNA for the CDR3 is TGTGCCAGCAGCCCCGGGATTTTTAGCACAGATACGCAGTATTTT. As protein: CASSPGIFSTDTQYF. Looking up the rest from reference TRBV5-4 and TRBJ2-3 gives the full variable domain: ETGVTQSPTHLIKTRGQQVTLRCSSQSGHNTVSWYQQALGQGPQFIFQYYREEENGRGNFPPRFSGLQFPNYSSELNVNALELDDSALYLCASSPGIFSTDTQYFGPGTRLTVL.

This clone has just a few counts. The CDR3 loop is CASSSGQGNEKLFF. CDR3 nucleotide sequence: TGCGCCAGCAGCTCGGGACAGGGGAATGAAAAACTGTTTTTT. V and J are TRBV5-1 and TRBJ1-4; 10 bases align to TRBD1. Per the germline V gene, CDR1 is SGHRS and CDR2 is YFSETQ. V shed 3 bases, J shed 5 bases, and the junction held 1 base outside the gene matches. The CDR3 spans 14 residues.

The chain has TRBV2 and TRBJ1-2; no clear D. From germline, CDR1 is SNHLY and CDR2 FYNNEI. This CDR3 has 14 residues. V was shortened by 2 bases and J by 4 bases, with 11 bases between the two germline ends. CDR3 loop: CASSETPRGYGYTF. In nucleotides, the CDR3 is TGTGCCAGCAGTGAAACCCCCCGGGGCTATGGCTACACCTTC.

This clone was picked up a small number of times. The V and J genes are TRBV6-5 and TRBJ1-5; TRBD1 agrees at 7 bases. V gave up 4 bases and J gave up 4 bases; unmatched junction bases: 4. CDR1 and CDR2 from the germline V gene are MNHEY and SVGAGI. CDR3 size: 14 residues. CDR3 loop: CASSSTGPNQPQHF. CDR3 DNA: TGTGCCAGCAGTTCGACAGGGCCAAATCAGCCCCAGCATTTT.

This clone was seen only a few times. J is TRBJ2-2 and V is TRBV10-3, with TRBD1 identical over 7 bases. The CDR3 length is 17 residues. V shed 10 bases, J shed 2 bases, and the junction held 16 bases outside the gene matches. The germline V gene has CDR1 ENHRY and CDR2 SYGVKD. The CDR3 sequence: CATGPVSGQSNTGELFF. As DNA, the CDR3 is TGTGCCACCGGTCCGGTATCGGGACAGAGTAACACCGGGGAGCTGTTTTTT.

V and J are TRBV28 and TRBJ2-5; 10 positions match TRBD1. The CDR3 contains 15 residues. CDR1 and CDR2 (germline): MDHEN, SYDVKM. With 4 bases clipped from V and 4 bases from J, the junction kept 6 bases outside the gene matches. Written as DNA, the CDR3 is TGTGCCAGCAGTTGGGCCGGGACAGGGGTAGAGACCCAGTACTTC. It translates to CASSWAGTGVETQYF.

The chain recombines TRBV5-1 with TRBJ1-2; 10 bases are shared with TRBD1. The CDR3 length is 14 residues. Germline CDR1 is SGHRS and CDR2 is YFSETQ. The V segment lost 0 bases and the J segment 4 bases; nucleotides outside the gene matches: 0. CDR3 residues: CASSLGDRGYGYTF. The CDR3 DNA reads TGCGCCAGCAGCTTGGGGGACAGGGGCTATGGCTACACCTTC.

J is TRBJ1-5 and V is TRBV5-6, with 7 positions matching TRBD1. The CDR3 is made up of 14 amino acids. Germline V gene sequence: CDR1 SGHDT, CDR2 YYEEEE. Trimming cost V 6 bases and J 5 bases; bases outside gene matches: 8. The CDR3 here is CASTLWDRYQPQHF. For the CDR3, the DNA is TGTGCCAGCACCCTTTGGGACAGATATCAGCCCCAGCATTTT.

This clone was observed a handful of times. The V call is TRBV9, the J call TRBJ1-2, with no clear D. Germline loops: CDR1 SGDLS, CDR2 YYNGEE. CDR3 length: 17 amino acids. V dropped 0 bases and J dropped 4 bases, with 19 bases sitting between them. DNA for the CDR3: TGTGCCAGCAGCGTAGAAGGAGCCGGACGTGGACTCTATGGCTACACCTTC. Amino acids: CASSVEGAGRGLYGYTF.

This clone was seen a handful of times. The chain combines TRBV6-6 with TRBJ1-1; 8 positions match TRBD1. Germline V gene sequence: CDR1 MNHNY, CDR2 SVGAGI (reference sequence). This CDR3 has 15 residues. The V gene end was trimmed by 5 bases and the J gene end by 2 bases; junction bases not matched to a gene: 7. DNA of the CDR3: TGTGCCAGCAGTACCCAAGACAGGGGAAACACTGAAGCTTTCTTT. Its translation is CASSTQDRGNTEAFF.

This clone was picked up a small number of times. The rearrangement links TRBV6-1 to TRBJ2-5; the match to TRBD1 covers 7 bases. Germline V gives CDR1 MNHNS, CDR2 SASEGT. Trimming took 5 bases from V and 13 from J; bases not matched to a gene: 7. The CDR3 has 11 residues. The CDR3, as DNA: TGTGCCAGCAGTCTGGACAGGTCACGGTACTTC. It is translated as CASSLDRSRYF.

The chain uses TRBV7-9 and TRBJ2-4; weak D call: TRBD2 (7 bases). Trimming cost V 5 bases and J 6 bases, with 14 bases left between them. The V gene's germline CDR1 is SEHNR and CDR2 FQNEAQ (reference sequence). The CDR3 totals 14 residues. CDR3: CASSPGRGGNIQYF. The CDR3 nucleotides are TGTGCCAGCAGCCCAGGGAGGGGGGGAAACATTCAGTACTTC.

This clone was counted a few times. This chain links TRBV30 with TRBJ2-4; tentatively, D is TRBD1 (6 bases). The CDR3 extends over 13 amino acids. Trimming took off 5 bases at V and 2 bases at J, with 10 bases between the two ends. Germline V lookup: CDR1 GTSNPN, CDR2 SVGIG (reference sequence). The CDR3 DNA follows: TGTGCCTGGGGGGGCACAACCAAAAACATTCAGTACTTC. Its translation: CAWGGTTKNIQYF.